This is a list of T cell receptor beta chains from one sample in a study of blood T cell repertoires in COVID-19. Profiling relied on immunoSEQ multiplex PCR, and the TCRdb table lists in-frame clones only, not all of them. The table lists 100,000 to 150,000 clones, approximately 90% of them singletons. The sample comprised peripheral blood. The receptors here all came from a man in his fifties or sixties with active or convalescent COVID-19. CDR3s include the opening cysteine and the closing phenylalanine or tryptophan. Fields, in order: D gene, CDR3 length, V gene, J gene, clone size, CDR3 DNA, CDR3 protein. A D gene is named only where the DNA matches it firmly. Clone size is stated in some rows and not others, as once, few, many or a class when expanded.

>-|15|TRBV4-1|TRBJ1-5|few
TGCGCCAGCAGCCAAGGCCAGGGGATTGGGCAGCCCCAGCATTTT
CASSQGQGIGQPQHF
>-|13|TRBV4-1|TRBJ1-2|-
TGCGCCAGCAGCGTTCATGGCGGGTTTGGCTACACCTTC
CASSVHGGFGYTF
>-|15|TRBV4-2|TRBJ2-3|-
TGTGCCAGCAGCAGCGGTCTGAGGGGCACAGATACGCAGTATTTT
CASSSGLRGTDTQYF
>TRBD2|16|TRBV18|TRBJ2-5|-
TGTGCCAGCTCACCGCAAACTAGCGGGAGAGGGGAGACCCAGTACTTC
CASSPQTSGRGETQYF
>-|15|TRBV15|TRBJ1-1|-
TGTGCCACCAGCAGAGAGGGCAGGTCGAACACTGAAGCTTTCTTT
CATSREGRSNTEAFF
>-|12|TRBV30|TRBJ2-3|-
TGTGCCTGGGACAGAAGCACAGATACGCAGTATTTT
CAWDRSTDTQYF
>TRBD1|16|TRBV7-2|TRBJ1-6|-
TGTGCCAGCAGCAAGGACAGGGCGGTCAATAATTCACCCCTCCACTTT
CASSKDRAVNNSPLHF
>-|13|TRBV4-1|TRBJ1-2|-
TGCGCCAGCAGCCAAGAGTCCGACTATGGCTACACCTTC
CASSQESDYGYTF
>-|15|TRBV5-1|TRBJ2-1|-
TGCGCCAGCAGCTGGGGCCCCGGGTCCTACAATGAGCAGTTCTTC
CASSWGPGSYNEQFF
>-|12|TRBV9|TRBJ1-6|once
TGTGCCAGCAGCGGACAAGGGAGCCCCCTCCACTTT
CASSGQGSPLHF
>TRBD1|14|TRBV11-2|TRBJ2-2|once
TGTGCCAGCACGCTGGGGACAGTAGCCGGGGAGCTGTTTTTT
CASTLGTVAGELFF
>TRBD2|16|TRBV7-2|TRBJ2-1|-
TGTGCCAGCAGCTTACTAGCGGGGGGATCCTACAATGAGCAGTTCTTC
CASSLLAGGSYNEQFF
>TRBD1|16|TRBV29-1|TRBJ1-4|-
TGCAGCGTTGTCCGGGACAGGGGGCCCCATAATGAAAAACTGTTTTTT
CSVVRDRGPHNEKLFF
>TRBD1|15|TRBV20-1|TRBJ1-1|-
TGCAGTGCTAGTAGAGGAGACAGGGACGACACTGAAGCTTTCTTT
CSASRGDRDDTEAFF
>TRBD1|15|TRBV5-4|TRBJ2-1|-
TGTGCCAGCAGCCCGAAAGGACAGGGAAAATATGAGCAGTTCTTC
CASSPKGQGKYEQFF
>TRBD2|16|TRBV10-3|TRBJ2-5|once
TGTGCCATCAGTGAGTGGGAGGGGACCCTAGGGGAGACCCAGTACTTC
CAISEWEGTLGETQYF
>-|13|TRBV9|TRBJ2-1|-
TGTGCCAGCAGCGAGATCAATACCGGTCAGCAGTTCTTC
CASSEINTGQQFF
>-|15|TRBV29-1|TRBJ1-2|-
TGCAGCGTCCGAAGGCCCGGGTATCCCAACTATGGCTACACCTTC
CSVRRPGYPNYGYTF
>-|12|TRBV9|TRBJ2-7|-
TGTGCCAGACGGGAGTTATCCTACGAGCAGTACTTC
CARRELSYEQYF
>-|18|TRBV21-1|TRBJ2-7|-
TGTGCCAGCAGCAAAGAACGGAGGCGGACAGGGGGTAAACACGAGCAGTACTTC
CASSKERRRTGGKHEQYF
>-|15|TRBV27|TRBJ2-1|-
TGTGCCAGCAGCTACTCTAGCCTTCTCTCCAATGAGCAGTTCTTC
CASSYSSLLSNEQFF
>TRBD2|18|TRBV24-1|TRBJ2-3|-
TGTGCCACCAGTGACCCTTCCGGGCGGGGGGCGATTGAAGATACGCAGTATTTT
CATSDPSGRGAIEDTQYF
>-|16|TRBV29-1|TRBJ2-6|-
TGCAGCGTTGCCGGCGACAGACCCTCTGGGGCCAACGTCCTGACTTTC
CSVAGDRPSGANVLTF
>TRBD1|12|TRBV29-1|TRBJ2-7|-
TGCAGCGGGGGACAGGGGACCTACGAGCAGTACTTC
CSGGQGTYEQYF
>TRBD1|15|TRBV5-1|TRBJ2-3|-
TGCGCCAGCAGCGGCCGGGACAGGGGAGTAGATACGCAGTATTTT
CASSGRDRGVDTQYF
>-|15|TRBV28|TRBJ2-7|-
TGTGCCAGCAGCCTCGACCTGGGCGGGTCCTACGAGCAGTACTTC
CASSLDLGGSYEQYF
>TRBD1|15|TRBV15|TRBJ2-2|-
TGTGCCACCAGCCCCGGGACAGGGGTCACCGGGGAGCTGTTTTTT
CATSPGTGVTGELFF
>TRBD1|17|TRBV5-3|TRBJ2-1|-
TGTGCCAGAAGCGATACTCCGGGACAGGGGGCAGACAATGAGCAGTTCTTC
CARSDTPGQGADNEQFF
>-|14|TRBV6-5|TRBJ2-3|-
TGTGCCAGCAGCCCACTAGCTAGCACAGATACGCAGTATTTT
CASSPLASTDTQYF
>TRBD1|16|TRBV24-1|TRBJ1-2|-
TGTGCCACCAGTGGTGTGCTGGAGGGGGCCTACTATGGCTACACCTTC
CATSGVLEGAYYGYTF
>TRBD1|15|TRBV13|TRBJ1-2|once
TGTGCCAGCAGCTTAAGTCCGGACAGGGGACGGATCTACACCTTC
CASSLSPDRGRIYTF
>-|16|TRBV7-2|TRBJ1-6|-
TGTGCCAGCAGCTTAGGAGTAGTGACAGCAAATTCACCCCTCCACTTT
CASSLGVVTANSPLHF
>-|14|TRBV29-1|TRBJ2-6|once
TGCAGCGTTGAGGGGGCCTCTGGGGCCAACGTCCTGACTTTC
CSVEGASGANVLTF
>TRBD2|16|TRBV19|TRBJ2-3|once
TGTGCCAGTAGTATAGGGAGCGGGGGGAGGGGAGATACGCAGTATTTT
CASSIGSGGRGDTQYF
>TRBD1|15|TRBV14|TRBJ2-5|-
TGTGCCAGCAGCCATCGACAGGGGGTTTGGGAGACCCAGTACTTC
CASSHRQGVWETQYF
>-|10|TRBV20-1|TRBJ1-2|-
TGCAGTGCTAGCGAGAATGGCTACACCTTC
CSASENGYTF
>TRBD1|14|TRBV6-5|TRBJ2-7|-
TGTGCCAGCAGGGGACAGGGCGGCTCCTACGAGCAGTACTTC
CASRGQGGSYEQYF